This TCR beta chain was sequenced during a study of shared clonotypes between healthy human individuals. About the research overall: A couple of female and a few male donors aged 18 to 49 were enrolled.

Sequencing was performed with immunoSEQ multiplex PCR; in TCRdb, only in-frame clones are kept and a portion is missing. The sample consists of 2 million to 2.5 million clones, over 85% of them appearing once. This clone was detected only once. CDR3 length equals 16 residues. V shed 7 bases, J shed 1 base, and the junction held 9 bases outside the gene matches. Germline V CDR1 and CDR2: SGHTA, FQGNSA. Material: naive CD4+ T cells from PBMCs. The sample's subset: CD45RA+ positively selected. This TCR came from a man aged 18-30 years in good health. Some clones in this sample may be carry-over from other donors' samples. The rearrangement joins TRBV7-2 to TRBJ2-3; 9 nucleotides match TRBD2. This chain's CDR3 is CASTPGSSGGTDTQYF. The CDR3, as DNA: TGTGCCAGCACCCCCGGCTCTAGCGGGGGCACAGATACGCAGTATTTT.